This T cell receptor beta chain originates from a study of T cell responses to AZD1222 COVID-19 vaccine. Study-wide results and caveats: Repertoires were sampled only after the peak T cell response. The reported proportion of spike-specific TCRs targeting unmutated variant regions was nearly half. Females outnumbered males among donors, who were mostly white British; clonal diversity was possibly underestimated.

In germline, CDR1 is LGHDT, CDR2 YNNKEL (reference sequence). The CDR3 extends over 14 amino acids. V was shortened by 0 bases and J by 1 base, with 6 bases between the two germline ends. Remarks on this clone: Its antigen remains unknown.

TCRdb keeps only in-frame clones here, not all; method: immunoSEQ multiplex PCR. The data hold about 100,000 clones, with about 90% observed a single time. The material was peripheral blood, obtained 28 days after the second AZD1222 dose. The chain is built from TRBV3-1 (or the pseudogene TRBV3-2) and TRBJ1-1; TRBD1 is a possible D gene (5 bases). The receptor comes from an adult who received the AZD1222 COVID-19 vaccine. CDR3: CASSQEGENTEAFF. For the CDR3, the DNA is TGTGCCAGCAGCCAAGAAGGGGAGAACACTGAAGCTTTCTTT.